One sample yielded the 30 T cell receptor beta chains listed below, sequenced in a study of beta chain features in type 1 diabetes. Broader study findings: TCRB CDR3s were moderately but significantly shorter in Type 1 diabetes patients in all four CD4+ subsets.

Isolated RNA was reverse transcribed in full, so expressed TCRB transcripts were sequenced. The repertoire was sequenced with immunoSEQ multiplex PCR; TCRdb's copy has only in-frame clones and lacks some. There are 600,000 to 750,000 clones in the sample; around an eighth occur only once, and 0.095% to 0.15% lies in the top ten. The antigens of these receptors remain unknown. Material for sequencing was naive CD4+ T cells from blood. The receptors come from a man aged 30 to 39 with type 1 diabetes.

Here the CDR3 reads CASSGAPANTGELFF. CDR3 in DNA: TGTGCCAGCAGTGGGGCCCCGGCGAACACCGGGGAGCTGTTTTTT. The chain is built from TRBV7-3 and TRBJ2-2, with a possible D match to TRBD1 (5 bases). The V gene's germline CDR1 is SGHTA and CDR2 FQGTGA. V shed 6 bases and J shed 0 bases, with 11 bases lying between them. The CDR3 sequence is 15 residues long.

V usage is TRBV5-1 and J usage is TRBJ2-3; D is undetermined. CDR1 SGHRS and CDR2 YFSETQ come from the germline V gene. The CDR3 is 14 amino acids. V gave up 2 bases and J gave up 2 bases, with 9 bases separating them. Written as DNA, the CDR3 is TGCGCCAGCAGCTTAGGGAAAATCACAGATACGCAGTATTTT. This sequence encodes CASSLGKITDTQYF. Using reference TRBV5-1 and TRBJ2-3 for the parts outside the CDR3, the full variable domain is KAGVTQTPRYLIKTRGQQVTLSCSPISGHRSVSWYQQTPGQGLQFLFEYFSETQRNKGNFPGRFSGRQFSNSRSEMNVSTLELGDSALYLCASSLGKITDTQYFGPGTRLTVL.

The rearrangement uses TRBV6-4 and TRBJ2-3, with D hard to call. This CDR3 is built from 17 residues. Germline V CDR1 and CDR2: MRHNA, SNTAGT. V was pared by 2 bases and J by 5 bases, with 20 bases between. Here the CDR3 DNA reads TGTGCCAGCAGTGACGGGCCAATTTCGACGATTGGAGATACGCAGTATTTT. Translation: CASSDGPISTIGDTQYF.

In this sample, this clone turned up a few times. V gene TRBV9 combines with J gene TRBJ1-2, with D unclear. V lost 0 bases to trimming and J lost 2 bases, with 8 bases between them. Germline V lookup: CDR1 SGDLS, CDR2 YYNGEE. CDR3 length: 14 residues. CDR3 DNA: TGTGCCAGCAGCGTAGGGAAGATGAACTATGGCTACACCTTC. Its translation: CASSVGKMNYGYTF.

The chain joins TRBV28 to TRBJ2-7, with 7 bases matching TRBD1. The ends lost 5 bases at V and 2 bases at J; junction bases unmatched: 9. CDR3 length: 15 residues. Germline V lookup: CDR1 MDHEN, CDR2 SYDVKM. In DNA, the CDR3 is TGTGCCAGCAGTCGACCCGACAGGGACCCCTACGAGCAGTACTTC. Its translation is CASSRPDRDPYEQYF.

The V call is TRBV9, the J call TRBJ1-5; TRBD1 matches 7 bases. CDR3 length equals 13 residues. Germline V gene data show CDR1 as SGDLS and CDR2 as YYNGEE. Trimming at V came to 4 bases and at J to 7 bases, leaving 5 bases not matched to a gene. The CDR3: CASSTSGGQPQHF. The DNA for the CDR3 is TGTGCCAGCAGCACCTCAGGGGGACAGCCCCAGCATTTT.

This clone has only a few counts. The chain joins TRBV7-2 to TRBJ2-7; 9 bases are shared with TRBD1. This CDR3 is 15 amino acids long. The V and J ends lost 5 bases and 1 base, in that order; junction bases with no gene match: 6. The germline gives CDR1 SGHTA, CDR2 FQGNSA. The CDR3 loop reads CASSLTGGGSYEQYF. The CDR3 region has the DNA TGTGCCAGCAGCCTGACAGGGGGAGGGTCCTACGAGCAGTACTTC. Filled out from reference TRBV7-2 and TRBJ2-7, the complete variable domain reads GAGVSQSPSNKVTEKGKDVELRCDPISGHTALYWYRQSLGQGLEFLIYFQGNSAPDKSGLPSDRFSAERTGGSVSTLTIQRTQQEDSAVYLCASSLTGGGSYEQYFGPGTRLTVT.

This chain uses TRBV7-2 with TRBJ2-7, with D uncertain. The germline CDR1 and CDR2 sequences are SGHTA and FQGNSA. The CDR3 runs to 13 residues. Trimming pared 5 bases from V and 2 bases from J, leaving 10 bases between. The CDR3 reads CASSHTPTYEQYF. As DNA, the CDR3 is TGTGCCAGCAGCCACACACCAACCTACGAGCAGTACTTC.

As to this clone: This specimen includes other DNA sequences encoding the same CDR3. The rearrangement links TRBV6-5 to TRBJ1-1; no definite D call. The CDR3 is 13 amino acids. The germline V and J ends were trimmed by 6 bases and 1 base, with 9 bases remaining between them. Per the germline V gene, CDR1 is MNHEY and CDR2 is SVGAGI. The chain's CDR3 is CASSHRGNTEAFF. The DNA of the CDR3 is TGTGCCAGCAGCCACCGGGGGAACACTGAAGCTTTCTTT.

CDR3 coding DNA: TGTGCCAGCAGCTCAGGGAACACGCCTGGAAACACCATATATTTT. It encodes CASSSGNTPGNTIYF. The J gene is TRBJ1-3, the V gene TRBV9, with D perhaps matching TRBD1 (5 bases). Trimming took 4 bases from V and 2 from J, leaving 13 bases between them. Germline loops: CDR1 SGDLS, CDR2 YYNGEE. CDR3 length equals 15 residues. The full variable domain, completed using reference TRBV9 and TRBJ1-3, is DSGVTQTPKHLITATGQRVTLRCSPRSGDLSVYWYQQSLDQGLQFLIQYYNGEERAKGNILERFSAQQFPDLHSELNLSSLELGDSALYFCASSSGNTPGNTIYFGEGSWLTVV.

This clone was seen only a few times. The chain has TRBV5-4 and TRBJ2-7; possibly TRBD1 or TRBD2 for D (5 bases each). CDR3 length: 15 residues. The germline V gene has CDR1 SGHNT and CDR2 YYREEE (reference sequence). V lost 0 bases, J lost 4 bases, and 14 bases lay in between. For the CDR3, the DNA is TGTGCCAGCAGCTTGGCCAAACATGGGGGATACGAGCAGTACTTC. It codes for CASSLAKHGGYEQYF.

The chain combines TRBV7-2 with TRBJ1-3; 8 positions agree with TRBD1. V trimming: 5 bases; J trimming: 2 bases; junction bases outside the gene matches: 5. CDR1 and CDR2 from the germline V gene are SGHTA and FQGNSA. The CDR3 has 15 amino acids. The CDR3 bases are TGTGCCAGCAGCCCCCAGACAGGGGCTGGAAACACCATATATTTT. The encoded protein is CASSPQTGAGNTIYF.

There are a few counts of this clone. This chain links TRBV6-1 with TRBJ1-4; 7 bases match TRBD1. CDR1 and CDR2 from the germline V gene are MNHNS and SASEGT. The CDR3 covers 17 residues. The V segment lost 2 bases and the J segment 0 bases; nucleotides outside the gene matches: 6. DNA for the CDR3: TGTGCCAGCAGTGAAACAGGGGCGTTAGCAACTAATGAAAAACTGTTTTTT. Translated: CASSETGALATNEKLFF.

The chain couples TRBV7-6 to TRBJ1-3, with a weak D call TRBD1 (6 bases). The CDR3 totals 14 residues. Trimming took 4 bases from V and 0 from J, leaving 7 bases between them. Germline V gives CDR1 SGHVS, CDR2 FNYEAQ. The CDR3 DNA is TGTGCCAGCAGCTCGGACAGCTCTGGAAACACCATATATTTT. It is translated as CASSSDSSGNTIYF.

The chain combines TRBV12-5 with TRBJ2-2, with unresolved D. The CDR3 covers 13 residues. The V and J ends lost 2 bases and 1 base respectively, with 2 bases between them. The V gene's germline CDR1 is LGHNT and CDR2 FRNRAP. The DNA for the CDR3 is TGTGCTAGTGGTTTGTTGAACACCGGGGAGCTGTTTTTT. Its translation: CASGLLNTGELFF.

This clone was found a few times. The same CDR3 is also encoded by other DNA sequences in this sample. The rearrangement links TRBV18 to TRBJ2-5; D remains ambiguous. The CDR3 consists of 12 residues. Germline CDR1 KGHSH, CDR2 LQKENI. Trimming stripped 0 bases from V and 5 bases from J, with 4 bases between. This CDR3 reads CASSPPAETQYF. The CDR3 nucleotides read TGTGCCAGCTCACCACCCGCCGAGACCCAGTACTTC. The full variable domain, in which reference TRBV18 and TRBJ2-5 provide the parts outside the CDR3, is NAGVMQNPRHLVRRRGQEARLRCSPMKGHSHVYWYRQLPEEGLKFMVYLQKENIIDESGMPKERFSAEFPKEGPSILRIQQVVRGDSAAYFCASSPPAETQYFGPGTRLLVL.

Only a few counts were recorded for this clone. The J gene is TRBJ1-1, the V gene TRBV13, with D hard to call. The CDR3 covers 12 residues. Germline CDR1 is PRHDT and CDR2 is FYEKMQ (reference sequence). V lost 5 bases and J lost 5, with 9 bases in between. CDR3 in DNA: TGTGCCAGCAGCACCACAGTTACTGAAGCTTTCTTT. As protein: CASSTTVTEAFF.

This clone has only a few counts. The chain links TRBV19 to TRBJ2-1; D is ambiguous. The CDR3 runs to 14 residues. V was shortened by 6 bases and J by 0 bases, with 9 bases between the two germline ends. CDR1 and CDR2 from the germline V gene are LNHDA and SQIVND (reference sequence). The DNA of the CDR3 is TGTGCCAGTAGCCACGGAAGCTCCTACAATGAGCAGTTCTTC. Translation: CASSHGSSYNEQFF.

This clone turned up a few times. The gene calls are TRBV18 and TRBJ1-1, with a possible D match to TRBD1 (5 bases). V shed 1 base and J shed 2 bases, with 11 bases lying between them. Germline values: CDR1 KGHSH, CDR2 LQKENI. The CDR3 sequence is 15 residues long. In DNA form, the CDR3 reads TGTGCCAGCTCACCACAGGGGACTATTAACACTGAAGCTTTCTTT. This gives the protein CASSPQGTINTEAFF. The full variable domain, rest sourced from reference TRBV18 and TRBJ1-1, is NAGVMQNPRHLVRRRGQEARLRCSPMKGHSHVYWYRQLPEEGLKFMVYLQKENIIDESGMPKERFSAEFPKEGPSILRIQQVVRGDSAAYFCASSPQGTINTEAFFGQGTRLTVV.

This clone was detected only a few times. The CDR3 DNA sequence: TGTGCCAGCAGCTTAGCATCAGGGGTAGGGCAGCCCCAGCATTTT. Translating it yields CASSLASGVGQPQHF. The V and J genes are TRBV7-2 and TRBJ1-5; TRBD1 might be the D (6 bases). The CDR3 length is 15 residues. Germline V gene data show CDR1 as SGHTA and CDR2 as FQGNSA. Trimming left V 0 bases short and J 7 bases short, with 13 bases between.

A note on this clone: The same CDR3 can be traced to other DNA sequences in this sample. The J gene is TRBJ2-7, the V gene TRBV6-5, with 9 bases aligning to TRBD1. CDR3 length: 13 residues. Germline CDR1 is MNHEY and CDR2 is SVGAGI. V shed 5 bases, J shed 4 bases, and the junction held 3 bases outside the gene matches. CDR3 bases: TGTGCCAGCAGTCGGGGACAGGGATACGAGCAGTACTTC. It is translated as CASSRGQGYEQYF.

This clone appeared a few times. The chain uses TRBV5-4 and TRBJ2-3, with D possibly TRBD2 on 6 matching bases. The germline CDR1 and CDR2 sequences are SGHNT and YYREEE (reference sequence). There are 15 residues in the CDR3. Trimming took 6 bases from V and 2 from J, leaving 16 bases between them. The CDR3 here is CASTVGSGYTDTQYF. CDR3 nucleotides: TGTGCCAGCACCGTGGGTAGCGGATACACAGATACGCAGTATTTT.

This clone was found a few times. The V and J genes are TRBV30 and TRBJ1-5, with D uncertain. The CDR3 totals 13 residues. V lost 6 bases to trimming and J lost 2 bases, with 11 bases between them. In germline, CDR1 is GTSNPN, CDR2 SVGIG (reference sequence). CDR3 DNA: TGTGCCTGTGGATCTGAAGGCAATCAGCCCCAGCATTTT. Its translation is CACGSEGNQPQHF.

This clone was detected only a few times. The chain combines TRBV5-4 with TRBJ2-3, with 7 bases that match TRBD2. This CDR3 is 15 amino acids long. Trimming at V came to 6 bases and at J to 0 bases, leaving 7 bases not matched to a gene. Germline CDR1 SGHNT, CDR2 YYREEE (reference sequence). The CDR3 loop reads CASTVLAASTDTQYF. The DNA of the CDR3 is TGTGCCAGCACGGTTCTAGCGGCTAGCACAGATACGCAGTATTTT.

V gene TRBV5-1 combines with J gene TRBJ2-1; 8 bases map to TRBD1. Germline V gene sequence: CDR1 SGHRS, CDR2 YFSETQ. CDR3 length equals 14 residues. V shed 4 bases, J shed 6 bases, and the junction held 6 bases outside the gene matches. DNA of the CDR3: TGCGCCAGCAGCGCGGACAGGGTTATCAATGAGCAGTTCTTC. Its protein is CASSADRVINEQFF. The full variable domain, in which reference TRBV5-1 and TRBJ2-1 provide the parts outside the CDR3, is KAGVTQTPRYLIKTRGQQVTLSCSPISGHRSVSWYQQTPGQGLQFLFEYFSETQRNKGNFPGRFSGRQFSNSRSEMNVSTLELGDSALYLCASSADRVINEQFFGPGTRLTVL.

The V and J genes are TRBV28 and TRBJ2-7; D unclear. Germline V gene data show CDR1 as MDHEN and CDR2 as SYDVKM. The CDR3 is made up of 12 amino acids. The V and J ends lost 6 bases and 4 bases respectively, with 10 bases between them. The CDR3 coding sequence is TGTGCCAGCAGCCCCGTTAAGTACGAGCAGTACTTC. This translates into CASSPVKYEQYF.

This clone has just a few counts. This CDR3 is also generated by other DNA sequences in the sample. The genes are TRBV7-9 and TRBJ1-1; D gene uncertain. The CDR3 extends over 13 amino acids. Looked up from germline, CDR1 is SEHNR and CDR2 is FQNEAQ (reference sequence). The V and J ends lost 1 base and 6 bases respectively, with 9 bases between them. CDR3 sequence: CASSLEMRAEAFF. Written as DNA, the CDR3 is TGTGCCAGCAGCTTAGAGATGCGGGCTGAAGCTTTCTTT.

The CDR3 spells CASSYAGTEGEQFF. The CDR3 DNA sequence: TGTGCCAGCAGTTACGCCGGGACAGAGGGTGAGCAGTTCTTC. This chain links TRBV6-5 with TRBJ2-1; 7 bases map to TRBD1. The CDR3 has 14 amino acids. V trimming: 2 bases; J trimming: 9 bases; junction bases outside the gene matches: 7. Germline assignment: CDR1 MNHEY and CDR2 SVGAGI.

The chain has TRBV6-5 and TRBJ1-4; D not resolved. CDR3 size: 13 residues. Trimming took 2 bases from V and 5 from J, leaving 6 bases between them. The germline V gene encodes CDR1 MNHEY and CDR2 SVGAGI. CDR3 region: CASSYTINEKLFF. The CDR3, as DNA: TGTGCCAGCAGTTACACAATAAATGAAAAACTGTTTTTT.

The rearrangement joins TRBV18 to TRBJ1-6; 7 positions match TRBD1. The CDR3 length is 16 residues. Losses at the gene ends were 0 bases for V and 10 bases for J; bases not matched to a gene: 9. Germline CDR1 is KGHSH and CDR2 is LQKENI. The CDR3 loop is CASSPPRQGLGSPLHF. The CDR3 DNA reads TGTGCCAGCTCACCACCGAGACAGGGACTCGGGTCACCCCTCCACTTT.